The 18 T cell receptor beta chains in this list originate from one sample, sequenced in a study of tumor-infiltrating lymphocytes in primary liver carcinoma. Investigators took RNA and DNA out together from 20-30 mg of unsorted bulk tissue. Constant-region priming of approximately 500 ng total RNA yielded TCR beta cDNA. For TCR beta, libraries were produced by three nested multiplex PCR rounds using slightly modified ARM-PCR. For around 11 cycles apiece, the opening two PCR rounds ran with TRBV1-TRBV30 forward primers and a C-beta reverse primer. TCRdb reprocessed the multiplex PCR reads via MiXCR and lists one record per CDR3 protein. The table lists about 22,000 distinct CDR3 sequences, 75% to 85% of them singletons. The specimen sequenced was liver tumor tissue from sampling region 2. Subset: tumor region T2, inferior pole. The receptors derive from a woman aged 25 to 39 with primary liver carcinoma and hepatitis B virus infection.

In the case of this clonotype: Just one base apart from a much larger clone, this may be a read error. The chain links TRBV5-4 to TRBJ2-7; D is ambiguous. CDR1 is SGHNT, CDR2 YYREEE, per germline (reference sequence). The CDR3 has 12 residues. Trimming pared 0 bases from V and 6 bases from J, leaving 7 bases between. This chain's CDR3 is CASSLGFREQYF. The CDR3, as DNA: TGTGCCAGCAGCTTGGGGTTTCGCGAGCAGTACTTC.

This chain connects TRBV11-2 to TRBJ2-2, with unresolved D. Germline CDR1 is SGHAT and CDR2 is FQNNGV. The CDR3 contains 16 residues. The CDR3 DNA is TGTGTCGGCAGCCCCGATCCCCAATTGAATACCGGGGAGCTGTTTTTT. Amino acids: CVGSPDPQLNTGELFF.

V gene TRBV6-1 combines with J gene TRBJ1-3; D ambiguous. The CDR3 extends over 14 amino acids. Germline V gives CDR1 MNHNS, CDR2 SASEGT. The V and J ends lost 11 bases and 0 bases respectively, with 14 bases between them. CDR3 DNA sequence: TGTGCCTGTAGTTGGGCTGTCTCTGGAAACACCATATATTTT. This gives the protein CACSWAVSGNTIYF.

With regard to this clonotype: An end of the junction does not agree with germline; a read error may underlie this. V is TRBV6-5 and J is TRBJ2-7; D not certain. The CDR3 has 15 amino acids. Germline assignment: CDR1 MNHEY and CDR2 SVGAGI. CDR3 sequence: CASSYKNSSSYEQCF. The CDR3 DNA reads TGTGCTAGCAGTTATAAGAACAGCAGCTCCTACGAGCAGTGCTTC.

As regards this clonotype: The junction shows a germline mismatch at one end, possibly a read error. This chain uses TRBV7-8 with TRBJ2-3, with 7 bases that match TRBD2. CDR1 is SGHVS, CDR2 FQNEAQ, per germline. This CDR3 region has 16 residues. For the CDR3, the DNA is TGTGCCAGCAGCTTAGGGGCGGGAGTGCCTGGTGATACACAGTATTTT. It translates to CASSLGAGVPGDTQYF.

Worth noting for this clonotype: This may be a read error: a much more frequent sequence differs by one nucleotide. The V call is TRBV12-3 or TRBV12-4, the J call TRBJ2-1; 8 nucleotides align to TRBD2. The CDR3 sequence is 17 residues long. As DNA, the CDR3 is TGTGACAGCAGCGGGACTAGGGGACGTAGCTCCTACAATGAGCAGTTCTTC. Translating gives CDSSGTRGRSSYNEQFF.

Concerning this clonotype itself: This may come from a read error, since a much larger clone is one base off. This chain links TRBV6-5 with TRBJ2-5; no clear D. The CDR3 is 13 amino acids. From germline, CDR1 is MNHEY and CDR2 SVGAGI. DNA for the CDR3: TGTACCAGCAGTTACTCTTATGGGGAGACCCAGTACTTC. Translated: CTSSYSYGETQYF.

Details on this clonotype: Germline is not matched at one junction end, which may reflect a read error. The chain has TRBV11-2 and TRBJ2-7; D is possibly TRBD1 or TRBD2 (5 bases each). The germline V gene has CDR1 SGHAT and CDR2 FQNNGV. The CDR3 extends over 14 amino acids. The CDR3 DNA reads as TGTGCTAGCAGCGTAACCGACGGGGCCTACGTGCAGTACTTC. It yields the protein CASSVTDGAYVQYF.

A note on this clonotype: The conserved closing phenylalanine or tryptophan is absent in this CDR3, likely reflecting a read error. The V gene is TRBV29-1, the J gene TRBJ1-1; D is undetermined. The germline V gene encodes CDR1 SQVTM and CDR2 ANQGSEA. The CDR3 runs to 12 residues. The CDR3 nucleotides read TGCTGCGTCGAGACAAGGAGCACTGAAGCTTTCATT. It codes for CCVETRSTEAFI.

Comments on this clonotype: Sequence at one end of the junction differs from germline and may be a read error. The chain couples TRBV10-3 to TRBJ2-1; D ambiguous. CDR3 size: 14 residues. CDR1 and CDR2 (germline): ENHRY, SYGVKD. The CDR3 nucleotides are TGCGACATCAGTCCCATGGCGACCCGGGATGAGCAGTTCTTC. Protein sequence: CDISPMATRDEQFF.

Sample share makes this clonotype medium-sized (0.01 to 0.1%). This may stem from a read error, because a much larger clone lies one nucleotide away. J is TRBJ1-2 and V is TRBV5-6; D is unclear. The CDR3 contains 13 residues. Germline values: CDR1 SGHDT, CDR2 YYEEEE. V lost 2 bases, J lost 6 bases, and 11 bases lay in between. The chain's CDR3 is CASSFRKNDGYTF. In nucleotides, the CDR3 is TGTGCCAGCAGCTTTCGCAAGAACGATGGCTACACCTTC.

Regarding this clonotype: One end of the junction fails to match germline, which may point to a read error. The chain carries TRBV12-3 or TRBV12-4 and TRBJ2-5, with D perhaps matching TRBD2 (6 bases). This CDR3 has 15 residues. CDR3 amino acids: CVSGTYPGSEEIQYF. CDR3 nucleotide sequence: TGTGTCAGCGGCACTTACCCCGGGAGCGAAGAGATCCAGTACTTC.

By share, this clonotype counts as medium-sized. The J gene is TRBJ2-1, the V gene TRBV10-3, with 10 bases lining up with TRBD2. Unmatched junction bases numbered 17, after V lost 7 bases and J lost 8 bases. Germline CDR1 is ENHRY and CDR2 is SYGVKD. This CDR3 is built from 17 residues. The CDR3 DNA is TGTGCCATCAAGGGGGACGCTAGCGGGAGAAGTCTCGATGAGCAGTTCTTC. It yields the protein CAIKGDASGRSLDEQFF.

As concerns this clonotype: Being one base from a much bigger clone, this may be a read error. The CDR3 does not end in the conserved phenylalanine or tryptophan, so this is likely a read error. The chain joins TRBV5-1 to TRBJ1-3, with 7 nucleotides matching TRBD1. Germline CDR1 is SGHRS and CDR2 is YFSETQ. There are 17 residues in the CDR3. J gave up 4 bases and V 0 bases, and 10 bases lay outside the gene matches. CDR3 in amino acids: CASSLESQGGAGNTIYL. The CDR3 nucleotides read TGCGCCAGCAGCTTGGAGAGCCAGGGGGGAGCAGGAAACACCATATATTTA.

The chain has TRBV12-3 or TRBV12-4 and TRBJ2-1, with 8 bases identical to TRBD1. The CDR3 loop spans 14 amino acids. Trimming took 3 bases from V and 11 from J; bases not matched to a gene: 9. The DNA of the CDR3 is TGTGCCAGCAGTTTGACAGGGGACTTCGATAAGCAGTTCTTC. Translated: CASSLTGDFDKQFF.

A word on this clonotype: It is likely a read error, because the conserved phenylalanine at the end of the CDR3 is missing. This chain connects TRBV11-3 to TRBJ2-7; D may correspond to TRBD1 or TRBD2 (5 bases each). V dropped 0 bases and J dropped 0 bases, with 9 bases sitting between them. From germline, CDR1 is SGHNT and CDR2 YENEEA. The length of the CDR3 is 15 residues. The CDR3 reads CASSLDRGISYEQYI. The CDR3 DNA sequence: TGTGCCAGCAGCTTAGACCGGGGCATCTCCTACGAGCAGTACATC.

As concerns this clonotype: Relative to the germline gene, one junction end is altered; a read error may explain this. The chain couples TRBV11-2 to TRBJ2-2; perhaps TRBD2 as D (5 bases). From germline, CDR1 is SGHAT and CDR2 FQNNGV. There are 18 residues in the CDR3. The CDR3 here is CASSSPRAGGPNIGVLFF. The CDR3 coding sequence is TGTGCCAGCAGCTCACCCCGAGCCGGAGGCCCGAACATCGGGGTGCTGTTCTTT.

On this clonotype itself: At one end, the junction sequence differs from germline, possibly due to a read error. CDR3 coding DNA: TGTGCCACCAGTCCCACGGTGACCCGGGATGAGGAGTTCTTC. This gives the protein CATSPTVTRDEEFF. This chain joins TRBV10-3 and TRBJ2-1; D is perhaps TRBD2 (5 bases). CDR1 ENHRY and CDR2 SYGVKD come from the germline V gene. The length of the CDR3 is 14 residues.